These T cell receptor beta chains were read from a single sample in a study of cytomegalovirus exposure and HLA in healthy donors. Sequencing was performed with immunoSEQ multiplex PCR; in TCRdb, only in-frame clones are kept and a portion is missing. The sample lists 150,000 to 200,000 clones; about 65% were seen once. The sample comprised PBMCs. These receptor sequences come from a woman between 18 and 29 years old in good health and CMV-seropositive. CDR3s include the opening cysteine and the closing phenylalanine or tryptophan. Fields, in order: V gene, clone size, J gene, D gene, CDR3 DNA, CDR3 protein. The D gene is left open where the match is weak. Size is stated for part of the rows, as once, few or many counts, or as a class when the clone is expanded.

V gene: TRBV29-1
clone size: few
J gene: TRBJ2-3
D gene: TRBD2
CDR3 DNA: TGCAGCGTTGCCAAGACTAGCCGGAGTGATGATACGCAGTATTTT
CDR3 protein: CSVAKTSRSDDTQYF

V gene: TRBV19
clone size: NA
J gene: TRBJ2-7
D gene: TRBD1
CDR3 DNA: TGTGCCAGTAGGGGGACAGGGACCTACGAGCAGTACTTC
CDR3 protein: CASRGTGTYEQYF

V gene: TRBV28
clone size: once
J gene: TRBJ2-4
D gene: NA
CDR3 DNA: TGTGCCAGCAGAACATTCGGGGGAGCCAAAAACATTCAGTACTTC
CDR3 protein: CASRTFGGAKNIQYF

V gene: TRBV4-1
clone size: NA
J gene: TRBJ2-5
D gene: TRBD2
CDR3 DNA: TGCGCCAGCAGACCGTTGACTAGCGGGAGGCAAGAGACCCAGTACTTC
CDR3 protein: CASRPLTSGRQETQYF

V gene: TRBV1
clone size: NA
J gene: TRBJ2-2
D gene: NA
CDR3 DNA: TGCACCAGCAGCCGGCCTCCGAACACCGGGGAGCTGTTTTTT
CDR3 protein: CTSSRPPNTGELFF

V gene: TRBV19
clone size: once
J gene: TRBJ2-3
D gene: NA
CDR3 DNA: TGTGCCAGTAGTATTCCAGAACGGGGGGCGGCAGATACGCAGTATTTT
CDR3 protein: CASSIPERGAADTQYF

V gene: TRBV7-6
clone size: NA
J gene: TRBJ2-7
D gene: TRBD2
CDR3 DNA: TGTGCCGGAGGGATTATAGCGGGAGTGATGTACGAGCAGTACTTC
CDR3 protein: CAGGIIAGVMYEQYF

V gene: TRBV7-9
clone size: NA
J gene: TRBJ1-2
D gene: NA
CDR3 DNA: TGTGCCAGCAGTCACAGGGATGGAGGATTATATGGCTACACCTTC
CDR3 protein: CASSHRDGGLYGYTF

V gene: TRBV12-5
clone size: NA
J gene: TRBJ2-2
D gene: NA
CDR3 DNA: TGTGCTAGTGGTGTACAGGGCACCGGGGAGCTGTTTTTT
CDR3 protein: CASGVQGTGELFF

V gene: TRBV27
clone size: NA
J gene: TRBJ1-1
D gene: TRBD1
CDR3 DNA: TGTGCCAGCAGGACAGGGGGGGGGATGAACACTGAAGCTTTCTTT
CDR3 protein: CASRTGGGMNTEAFF

V gene: TRBV5-1
clone size: NA
J gene: TRBJ2-7
D gene: NA
CDR3 DNA: TGCGCCAGCAGCTTGGTGGCGGGAAGCTCCTACGAGCAGTACTTC
CDR3 protein: CASSLVAGSSYEQYF

V gene: TRBV4-1
clone size: NA
J gene: TRBJ2-7
D gene: NA
CDR3 DNA: TGCGCCAGCAGCCAAGGGCGGGGTTCGGGGAAATACGAGCAGTACTTC
CDR3 protein: CASSQGRGSGKYEQYF

V gene: TRBV10-3
clone size: NA
J gene: TRBJ2-7
D gene: TRBD1
CDR3 DNA: TGTGCCATCAGTCCGGGACAGGGCTACGAGCAGTACTTC
CDR3 protein: CAISPGQGYEQYF

V gene: TRBV12-5
clone size: few
J gene: TRBJ1-2
D gene: NA
CDR3 DNA: TGTGCTAGTGGTTTGGTACTAGAGCATAATGGCTACACCTTC
CDR3 protein: CASGLVLEHNGYTF

V gene: TRBV30
clone size: NA
J gene: TRBJ1-2
D gene: TRBD1
CDR3 DNA: TGTGCCTGGAGTGAGGGACAGGGGAGAGGCTACACCTTC
CDR3 protein: CAWSEGQGRGYTF

V gene: TRBV18
clone size: NA
J gene: TRBJ2-7
D gene: TRBD2
CDR3 DNA: TGTGCCAGCTCGCTGGGACTAGCGGGGGGGAGCTCCTACGAGCAGTACTTC
CDR3 protein: CASSLGLAGGSSYEQYF

V gene: TRBV4-1
clone size: NA
J gene: TRBJ1-2
D gene: NA
CDR3 DNA: TGCGCCAGCAGCCACAAGTATGGAGGGGCACAGATCTATGGCTACACCTTC
CDR3 protein: CASSHKYGGAQIYGYTF

V gene: TRBV27
clone size: NA
J gene: TRBJ2-7
D gene: TRBD2
CDR3 DNA: TGTGCCAGCAGTGCCGCGGGGGGGATCCACTACGAGCAGTACTTC
CDR3 protein: CASSAAGGIHYEQYF

V gene: TRBV4-1
clone size: NA
J gene: TRBJ1-3
D gene: NA
CDR3 DNA: TGCGCCAGCAGCCAAGTGGAGGCCTCTGGAAACACCATATATTTT
CDR3 protein: CASSQVEASGNTIYF

V gene: TRBV11-2
clone size: NA
J gene: TRBJ2-7
D gene: NA
CDR3 DNA: TGTGCCAGCAGCTTAGATGGGAGGGAGCAGTACTTC
CDR3 protein: CASSLDGREQYF

V gene: TRBV11-3
clone size: once
J gene: TRBJ2-3
D gene: NA
CDR3 DNA: TGTGCCAGCAGCCCGGACAGTAGCACAGATACGCAGTATTTT
CDR3 protein: CASSPDSSTDTQYF

V gene: TRBV13
clone size: NA
J gene: TRBJ2-1
D gene: NA
CDR3 DNA: TGTGCCAGCAGCATCTTACTAGCAGGGGGCTCCTACAATGAGCAGTTCTTC
CDR3 protein: CASSILLAGGSYNEQFF

V gene: TRBV6-5
clone size: NA
J gene: TRBJ1-5
D gene: TRBD1
CDR3 DNA: TGTGCCAGCAGGGGACAGGGGGGACTCGGGCCCCAGCATTTT
CDR3 protein: CASRGQGGLGPQHF

V gene: TRBV6-1
clone size: NA
J gene: TRBJ1-1
D gene: NA
CDR3 DNA: TGTGCCAGCAGTGATCCCCCTAATAAAGCTTTCTTT
CDR3 protein: CASSDPPNKAFF

V gene: TRBV9
clone size: NA
J gene: TRBJ1-5
D gene: NA
CDR3 DNA: TGTGCCAGCAGTAGAATGTTAAATCAGCCCCAGCATTTT
CDR3 protein: CASSRMLNQPQHF

V gene: TRBV29-1
clone size: once
J gene: TRBJ2-1
D gene: TRBD2
CDR3 DNA: TGCAGCGTTTTGGGATCTCTTGGTGGACTAGCGGGAGAGCTCGCCTACAATGAGCAGTTCTTC
CDR3 protein: CSVLGSLGGLAGELAYNEQFF

V gene: TRBV30
clone size: NA
J gene: TRBJ2-1
D gene: TRBD1
CDR3 DNA: TGTGCCTTACAGGGGACAGGGATATACAATGAGCAGTTCTTC
CDR3 protein: CALQGTGIYNEQFF

V gene: TRBV6-5
clone size: NA
J gene: TRBJ2-7
D gene: NA
CDR3 DNA: TGTGCCAGCAGCCCTCCTAGGGCAGGGGCGTACGAGCAGTACTTC
CDR3 protein: CASSPPRAGAYEQYF

V gene: TRBV19
clone size: NA
J gene: TRBJ1-5
D gene: TRBD1
CDR3 DNA: TGTGCCAGTAGTATAGGACAGGGAACGGGGGATCAGCCCCAGCATTTT
CDR3 protein: CASSIGQGTGDQPQHF

V gene: TRBV7-9
clone size: NA
J gene: TRBJ2-7
D gene: NA
CDR3 DNA: TGTTCCAGCAGCACTGGAGGGCCCTACGAGCAGTACTTC
CDR3 protein: CSSSTGGPYEQYF

V gene: TRBV10-3
clone size: NA
J gene: TRBJ1-2
D gene: NA
CDR3 DNA: TGTGCCATCAGTGAGTTTAGCAGGGAGGGAGACTATGGCTACACCTTC
CDR3 protein: CAISEFSREGDYGYTF

V gene: TRBV6-5
clone size: NA
J gene: TRBJ2-1
D gene: NA
CDR3 DNA: TGTGCCACACGACTAGTAGGGTACAATGAGCAGTTCTTC
CDR3 protein: CATRLVGYNEQFF

V gene: TRBV30
clone size: NA
J gene: TRBJ2-3
D gene: NA
CDR3 DNA: TGTGCCTGGAGGAGAACAGGGTTTACAGATACGCAGTATTTT
CDR3 protein: CAWRRTGFTDTQYF

V gene: TRBV13
clone size: NA
J gene: TRBJ1-1
D gene: TRBD1
CDR3 DNA: TGTGCCAGCAGCTTAGAAGGGACAGGCGGCACTGAAGCTTTCTTT
CDR3 protein: CASSLEGTGGTEAFF

V gene: TRBV7-9
clone size: once
J gene: TRBJ1-1
D gene: NA
CDR3 DNA: TGTGCCAGCAGACTCGGCTCAGGGAACGAAGCTTTCTTT
CDR3 protein: CASRLGSGNEAFF

V gene: TRBV28
clone size: NA
J gene: TRBJ2-5
D gene: NA
CDR3 DNA: TGTGCCAGCAGCCCTGGGGGGACCGAAGAGACCCAGTACTTC
CDR3 protein: CASSPGGTEETQYF

V gene: TRBV10-3
clone size: NA
J gene: TRBJ2-7
D gene: TRBD1
CDR3 DNA: TGTGCCACCCATTCCGGGACAGTTAGGAACGAGCAGTACTTC
CDR3 protein: CATHSGTVRNEQYF

V gene: TRBV27
clone size: NA
J gene: TRBJ2-7
D gene: TRBD2
CDR3 DNA: TGTGCCAGCAGTAACGGAGCGGGAGAGACCTACGAGCAGTACTTC
CDR3 protein: CASSNGAGETYEQYF

V gene: TRBV7-8
clone size: NA
J gene: TRBJ2-7
D gene: TRBD1
CDR3 DNA: TGTGCCAGCAGCTTACCTGGCCTTGTCCAGGGACAGGGGTGGGAGCAGTACTTC
CDR3 protein: CASSLPGLVQGQGWEQYF

V gene: TRBV7-3
clone size: NA
J gene: TRBJ1-2
D gene: TRBD1
CDR3 DNA: TGTGCCAGCAGCTCTCGGGACAGGGGAGGCTACACCTTC
CDR3 protein: CASSSRDRGGYTF

V gene: TRBV28
clone size: NA
J gene: TRBJ2-5
D gene: TRBD1
CDR3 DNA: TGTGCCAGCAGACCACGGGACAGCGCCCAAGAGACCCAGTACTTC
CDR3 protein: CASRPRDSAQETQYF

V gene: TRBV15
clone size: NA
J gene: TRBJ2-7
D gene: NA
CDR3 DNA: TGTGCCACCAGCGCGACTTCAGAGGAGGGTCAGTACTTC
CDR3 protein: CATSATSEEGQYF

V gene: TRBV5-5
clone size: NA
J gene: TRBJ1-1
D gene: NA
CDR3 DNA: TGTGCCAGCAGCTTGATGTATTCGAGGGATTTAGGGAACACTGAAGCTTTCTTT
CDR3 protein: CASSLMYSRDLGNTEAFF

V gene: TRBV27
clone size: few
J gene: TRBJ2-5
D gene: NA
CDR3 DNA: TGTGCCAGCAGTTTAGTGGGAGGCCAAGAGACCCAGTACTTC
CDR3 protein: CASSLVGGQETQYF

V gene: TRBV6-5
clone size: few
J gene: TRBJ2-1
D gene: TRBD1
CDR3 DNA: TGTGCCAGCAGTTACAGGGGGACAGGGGGCTACAATGAGCAGTTCTTC
CDR3 protein: CASSYRGTGGYNEQFF

V gene: TRBV30
clone size: NA
J gene: TRBJ1-3
D gene: NA
CDR3 DNA: TGTGCCTGGAGTGGACTGGGTGGAAACACCATATATTTT
CDR3 protein: CAWSGLGGNTIYF

V gene: TRBV30
clone size: NA
J gene: TRBJ1-2
D gene: TRBD1
CDR3 DNA: TGTGCCTGGATTCCGGGACAGGGGGCGATCGGCTACACCTTC
CDR3 protein: CAWIPGQGAIGYTF

V gene: TRBV6-5
clone size: NA
J gene: TRBJ2-7
D gene: NA
CDR3 DNA: TGTGCCAGCAGTTACTCTGGCGGGACCTCCTACGAGCAGTACTTC
CDR3 protein: CASSYSGGTSYEQYF

V gene: TRBV5-4
clone size: once
J gene: TRBJ2-7
D gene: TRBD2
CDR3 DNA: TGTGCCAGCAGTCGACTAGCGGGGACTCGGGAGCAGTACTTC
CDR3 protein: CASSRLAGTREQYF

V gene: TRBV7-9
clone size: few
J gene: TRBJ2-5
D gene: NA
CDR3 DNA: TGTGCCAGCGCCTCGTCGGGGGTACAAGAGACCCAGTACTTC
CDR3 protein: CASASSGVQETQYF

V gene: TRBV5-1
clone size: NA
J gene: TRBJ2-6
D gene: NA
CDR3 DNA: TGCGCCAGCAGCTTGTTGGGAGCTGGGGCCAACGTCCTGACTTTC
CDR3 protein: CASSLLGAGANVLTF